This T cell receptor (beta chain) was recorded in a study of T cells in Graves' hyperthyroidism and ophthalmopathy. General study results and limits: Expanded thyroid clonotypes (above 0.001) were mostly also found in blood. A median 6.5 months before onset, the model predicted ophthalmopathy.

What was amplified from RNA transcripts were TCR beta CDR3 regions. The TCR CDR3 was amplified in a first-round RT-PCR using the HTBI primer set. TCRdb fed the multiplex PCR reads into MiXCR, producing one record per CDR3 protein. This table holds roughly 740,000 distinct CDR3 sequences, about 17% found once. The CDR3 length is 14 residues. V was pared by 4 bases and J by 7 bases, with 13 bases between. Germline CDR1 LGHDT, CDR2 YNNKEL (reference sequence). This clonotype was detected ten times or more. Its antigen is unknown. This chain uses TRBV3-1 with TRBJ2-2, with unresolved D. This TCR was sampled from a man between 18 and 35 years old with Graves' hyperthyroidism. Source material: blood. The CDR3 spells CASSLSQNGGELFF. The CDR3 DNA sequence: TGTGCCAGCAGCCTTTCGCAGAATGGCGGGGAGCTGTTTTTT.